Presented here are 29 T cell receptor beta chains from one specimen sequenced in a study of T-cell reconstitution after alpha-beta-depleted transplantation in children. Preparation of the TCRbeta library was carried out with unique molecular identifiers. A single record per CDR3 protein comes from TCRdb applying MiXCR to the PCR reads. The data hold roughly 220,000 distinct CDR3 sequences, with 7.5% to 10% observed a single time. Sequenced material: PBMCs from the stem cell graft donor, taken from the stem cell graft. Source of these receptors: a human donor who donated a stem cell graft to a child with SCID.

J is TRBJ2-6 and V is TRBV30; weak D call: TRBD2 (6 bases). Trimming pared 5 bases from V and 2 bases from J, leaving 7 bases between. Germline lookup yields CDR1 GTSNPN and CDR2 SVGIG (reference sequence). The length of the CDR3 is 13 residues. Here the CDR3 reads CAWSGAGANVLTF. The CDR3 DNA follows: TGTGCCTGGTCGGGGGCTGGGGCCAACGTCCTGACTTTC.

This clonotype was counted at least ten times. The V and J genes are TRBV5-1 and TRBJ2-2; 8 bases are a match to TRBD1. With 2 bases clipped from V and 4 bases from J, the junction kept 7 bases outside the gene matches. Germline lookup yields CDR1 SGHRS and CDR2 YFSETQ. There are 16 residues in the CDR3. CDR3 DNA: TGCGCCAGCAGCTTCCAGGGGGCGCGTGGCACCGGGGAGCTGTTTTTT. This gives the protein CASSFQGARGTGELFF.

This clonotype showed up many times. The J gene is TRBJ1-5, the V gene TRBV28; weak D call: TRBD1 (5 bases). This CDR3 spans 13 amino acids. Deletions cut 3 bases from V and 11 bases from J, with 14 bases between. Germline V gene sequence: CDR1 MDHEN, CDR2 SYDVKM. Here the CDR3 reads CASSFPRDGAQHF. The CDR3 coding sequence is TGTGCCAGCAGTTTTCCCCGGGACGGGGCCCAGCATTTT.

This clonotype has a count of ten or more. The J gene is TRBJ2-5, the V gene TRBV11-2; D may be TRBD1 (6 bases). The germline CDR1 and CDR2 sequences are SGHAT and FQNNGV. The CDR3 is made up of 17 amino acids. V lost 6 bases and J lost 0, with 20 bases in between. The chain's CDR3 is CASSRHRQALDQETQYF. In nucleotides, the CDR3 is TGTGCCAGCAGTAGGCACCGACAGGCCTTAGACCAAGAGACCCAGTACTTC.

This clonotype was counted many times. V gene TRBV20-1 combines with J gene TRBJ2-5; no firm D call. The germline V gene has CDR1 DFQATT and CDR2 SNEGSKA (reference sequence). This CDR3 contains 11 residues. V gave up 4 bases and J gave up 7 bases, with 10 bases separating them. CDR3 protein: CSATSLGTQYF. The DNA of the CDR3 is TGCAGTGCTACCTCGCTGGGGACCCAGTACTTC.

This clonotype was recorded at least ten times. The rearrangement joins TRBV27 to TRBJ1-6, with a possible D match to TRBD1 (6 bases). The CDR3 length is 14 residues. V was trimmed by 6 bases and J by 8 bases, leaving 14 bases between them. Per the germline V gene, CDR1 is MNHEY and CDR2 is SMNVEV (reference sequence). The CDR3 DNA follows: TGTGCCAGCAGGCCCAGGGGAAACTATTCACCCCTCCACTTT. Its protein product is CASRPRGNYSPLHF.

At least ten counts were recorded for this clonotype. V gene TRBV7-9 combines with J gene TRBJ2-1; no clear D gene. The CDR3 length is 15 residues. CDR1 and CDR2 (germline): SEHNR, FQNEAQ (reference sequence). Trimming cost V 5 bases and J 3 bases, with 14 bases left between them. CDR3 region: CASSPLSVDYNEQFF. In nucleotides, the CDR3 is TGTGCCAGCAGCCCCCTCAGTGTAGACTACAATGAGCAGTTCTTC.

This clonotype was recorded many times. V usage is TRBV5-5 and J usage is TRBJ1-5, with 9 nucleotides matching TRBD1. Trimming at V came to 4 bases and at J to 10 bases, leaving 6 bases not matched to a gene. Per germline, CDR1 SGHKS and CDR2 YYEKEE (reference sequence). The CDR3 consists of 13 residues. CDR3 DNA sequence: TGTGCCAGCAGCGGGGACAGGGAAGGACCCCAGCATTTT. Its protein product is CASSGDREGPQHF.

The chain employs TRBV12-5 and TRBJ2-5; 8 positions agree with TRBD1. The V gene end was trimmed by 5 bases and the J gene end by 4 bases; junction bases not matched to a gene: 6. This CDR3 has 14 amino acids. Germline V gene lookup returns CDR1 LGHNT and CDR2 FRNRAP. The CDR3 DNA reads as TGTGCTAGTGGTCCCGGGACAGGAAGAGAGACCCAGTACTTC. Translating gives CASGPGTGRETQYF. Full variable domain (remainder filled in from reference TRBV12-5 and TRBJ2-5): DARVTQTPRHKVTEMGQEVTMRCQPILGHNTVFWYRQTMMQGLELLAYFRNRAPLDDSGMPKDRFSAEMPDATLATLKIQPSEPRDSAVYFCASGPGTGRETQYFGPGTRLLVL.

This clonotype was observed at least ten times. The J gene is TRBJ1-2, the V gene TRBV5-4; D is uncertain. V gave up 0 bases and J gave up 4 bases, with 19 bases separating them. CDR3 length equals 17 residues. CDR1 is SGHNT, CDR2 YYREEE, per germline (reference sequence). DNA of the CDR3: TGTGCCAGCAGCTTGGGACCGGCTAGGGTTGGGCCCTATGGCTACACCTTC. Its protein product is CASSLGPARVGPYGYTF.

The CDR3 region has the DNA TGTGCCACCAGTGATTCCGGGACCCGGGAGGGGGCTTTCTTT. This sequence encodes CATSDSGTREGAFF. V and J are TRBV24-1 and TRBJ1-1; D might be TRBD1 (5 bases). The CDR3 loop spans 14 amino acids. CDR1 and CDR2 from the germline V gene are KGHDR and SFDVKD. V was cut by 2 bases and J by 11 bases, with 17 bases left in between.

Many counts were recorded for this clonotype. J is TRBJ2-3 and V is TRBV5-1; the match to TRBD2 covers 9 bases. The germline gives CDR1 SGHRS, CDR2 YFSETQ. CDR3 length: 17 amino acids. V was clipped by 0 bases and J by 6 bases; unmatched bases: 11. CDR3 bases: TGCGCCAGCAGCTTGGCACGGCTAGCGGGGCCCCTGGATACGCAGTATTTT. The encoded protein is CASSLARLAGPLDTQYF.

This clonotype has a single count. The chain couples TRBV7-3 to TRBJ2-1, with 9 bases identical to TRBD1. The V segment lost 8 bases and the J segment 8 bases; nucleotides outside the gene matches: 7. Germline V CDR1 and CDR2: SGHTA, FQGTGA. The CDR3 totals 13 residues. For the CDR3, the DNA is TGTGCCAGCGGGACAGGGATGGCCCATGAGCAGTTCTTC. Protein sequence: CASGTGMAHEQFF.

V usage is TRBV9 and J usage is TRBJ2-2; D gene unclear. The CDR3 covers 13 residues. Germline assignment: CDR1 SGDLS and CDR2 YYNGEE. V lost 0 bases and J lost 4, with 4 bases in between. CDR3: CASSVALTGELFF. The DNA of the CDR3 is TGTGCCAGCAGCGTAGCCCTCACCGGGGAGCTGTTTTTT.

This clonotype has ten or more counts. The chain joins TRBV5-1 to TRBJ2-2; 7 nucleotides agree with TRBD1. From germline, CDR1 is SGHRS and CDR2 YFSETQ. V shed 4 bases, J shed 1 base, and the junction held 4 bases outside the gene matches. The CDR3 runs 15 residues. Here the CDR3 DNA reads TGCGCCAGCAGCCCGACAGGGCAGAACACCGGGGAGCTGTTTTTT. The encoded protein is CASSPTGQNTGELFF.

This clonotype was counted ten times or more. The rearrangement links TRBV7-8 to TRBJ2-1; 8 positions match TRBD1. Germline CDR1 reads SGHVS; CDR2 reads FQNEAQ. This CDR3 is 17 amino acids long. The V and J ends lost 1 base and 5 bases, in that order; junction bases with no gene match: 10. The CDR3 DNA sequence: TGTGCCAGCAGCTTAGATTCGTCAGGGGGCGCGCACAATGAGCAGTTCTTC. Translation: CASSLDSSGGAHNEQFF.

Only a few counts were recorded for this clonotype. This rearrangement joins TRBV7-6 to TRBJ1-5; D ambiguous. The CDR3 sequence is 15 residues long. CDR1 is SGHVS, CDR2 FNYEAQ, per germline. The V and J ends lost 5 bases and 2 bases respectively, with 13 bases between them. This chain's CDR3 is CASSPMPGGNQPQHF. The CDR3 DNA is TGTGCCAGCAGCCCTATGCCAGGAGGCAATCAGCCCCAGCATTTT.

Many counts were recorded for this clonotype. The V and J genes are TRBV20-1 and TRBJ2-7; 11 nucleotides match TRBD2. The CDR3 contains 14 residues. Germline values: CDR1 DFQATT, CDR2 SNEGSKA (reference sequence). V was pared by 5 bases and J by 0 bases, with 3 bases of the junction left unmatched. The CDR3 loop reads CSAGLAGLSYEQYF. The CDR3 coding sequence is TGCAGTGCTGGACTAGCGGGCCTCTCCTACGAGCAGTACTTC.

Note on this clonotype: A much bigger clone sits one base away, suggesting this may be a read error. The V call is TRBV11-2, the J call TRBJ2-4; 8 nucleotides align to TRBD1. Germline lookup yields CDR1 SGHAT and CDR2 FQNNGV. The CDR3 length is 17 residues. With V trimmed by 3 bases and J by 8 bases, 15 bases remained unmatched. The CDR3 sequence is CASSLGRLPGGSDIQYF. As DNA, the CDR3 is TGTGCCAGCAGCTTGGGCCGGCTACCAGGGGGCTCGGACATTCAGTACTTC.

This clonotype occurred many times. The rearrangement uses TRBV5-1 and TRBJ2-1; a weak D match, TRBD2 (6 bases). V lost 4 bases and J 5 bases, leaving 16 bases between the germline ends. Looked up from germline, CDR1 is SGHRS and CDR2 is YFSETQ. The CDR3 loop spans 15 amino acids. CDR3 sequence: CASSTGGRWDNEQFF. The CDR3 region has the DNA TGCGCCAGCAGCACCGGGGGTCGGTGGGACAATGAGCAGTTCTTC.

This clonotype was detected ten times or more. J is TRBJ2-1 and V is TRBV6-1; 10 bases agree with TRBD1. V trimming: 2 bases; J trimming: 8 bases; junction bases outside the gene matches: 6. CDR1 and CDR2 (germline): MNHNS, SASEGT. The length of the CDR3 is 15 residues. CDR3 sequence (DNA): TGTGCCAGCAGTGAATGGGGACAGGGGTCTCATGAGCAGTTCTTC. Amino acid sequence: CASSEWGQGSHEQFF.

This clonotype has at least ten counts. This chain uses TRBV6-5 with TRBJ1-4; D not certain. The germline V gene has CDR1 MNHEY and CDR2 SVGAGI. The CDR3 has 18 residues. V lost 0 bases and J lost 0, with 14 bases in between. The CDR3 region is CASSYSRQDGPTNEKLFF. The CDR3 nucleotides read TGTGCCAGCAGTTACTCGCGGCAGGACGGTCCAACTAATGAAAAACTGTTTTTT.

In its sample, this clonotype was seen a few times. The chain links TRBV7-2 to TRBJ2-7; TRBD1 matches 9 bases. Per germline, CDR1 SGHTA and CDR2 FQGNSA. The J segment lost 2 bases and the V segment lost 4 bases, leaving 3 bases of the junction unmatched. This CDR3 is 14 amino acids long. CDR3 residues: CASSSRTGAYEQYF. CDR3 DNA: TGTGCCAGCAGCTCTCGGACAGGGGCCTACGAGCAGTACTTC.

This clonotype was picked up many times. The rearrangement joins TRBV11-2 to TRBJ1-5, with D maybe TRBD1 (5 bases). Germline CDR1 is SGHAT and CDR2 is FQNNGV. Trimming shortened V by 4 bases and J by 7 bases, and 14 bases separated the two germline ends. This CDR3 region has 14 residues. The DNA for the CDR3 is TGTGCCAGCAGCTCTGCAGGGAAGGGGCAGCCCCAGCATTTT. It encodes CASSSAGKGQPQHF.

The V and J genes are TRBV5-1 and TRBJ1-4, with D perhaps matching TRBD1 (5 bases). CDR3 length equals 16 residues. The germline V and J ends were trimmed by 2 bases and 1 base, with 12 bases remaining between them. CDR1 and CDR2 (germline): SGHRS, YFSETQ. The DNA for the CDR3 is TGCGCCAGCAGCTTAAGGTTGACAGAAACTAATGAAAAACTGTTTTTT. The encoded protein is CASSLRLTETNEKLFF.

This clonotype was observed a handful of times. The V and J genes are TRBV19 and TRBJ1-1, with a tentative D call TRBD1 (5 bases). CDR1 is LNHDA and CDR2 is SQIVND in the germline V gene (reference sequence). Trimming left V 7 bases short and J 2 bases short, with 17 bases between. This CDR3 has 15 amino acids. The CDR3 spells CASTQWEGINTEAFF. The CDR3 coding sequence is TGTGCCAGTACCCAATGGGAGGGGATAAACACTGAAGCTTTCTTT. The variable domain in full, with the rest retrieved from reference TRBV19 and TRBJ1-1, is DGGITQSPKYLFRKEGQNVTLSCEQNLNHDAMYWYRQDPGQGLRLIYYSQIVNDFQKGDIAEGYSVSREKKESFPLTVTSAQKNPTAFYLCASTQWEGINTEAFFGQGTRLTVV.

V is TRBV29-1 and J is TRBJ1-2; D uncertain. This CDR3 has 13 amino acids. Trimming took off 1 base at V and 8 bases at J, with 14 bases between the two ends. Looked up from germline, CDR1 is SQVTM and CDR2 is ANQGSEA. The CDR3 protein is CSVEVPSWLGYTF. For the CDR3, the DNA is TGCAGCGTTGAAGTCCCGAGTTGGCTAGGCTACACCTTC.

Regarding this clonotype: This may be a read error: a much more frequent sequence differs by one nucleotide. V and J are TRBV7-8 and TRBJ2-1; perhaps TRBD1 as D (6 bases). The CDR3 totals 13 residues. Germline assignment: CDR1 SGHVS and CDR2 FQNEAQ. The CDR3 loop is CASSTNRVNEQLF. CDR3 nucleotide sequence: TGTGCCAGCAGCACAAACAGGGTCAATGAGCAGCTCTTC.

This clonotype was observed many times. CDR3 DNA: TGCAGTGCTACTATCTCTGTCGGAGCGTATCCTAGCACAGATACGCAGTATTTT. Protein sequence: CSATISVGAYPSTDTQYF. The V and J genes are TRBV20-1 and TRBJ2-3; D not certain. The CDR3 sequence is 18 residues long. The V end lost 4 bases, the J end lost 0 bases, and 23 bases lay between the germline ends. Germline V gene lookup returns CDR1 DFQATT and CDR2 SNEGSKA (reference sequence).